The source of this T cell receptor (beta chain) is a study of blood T cell repertoires in COVID-19. For the study at large: Samples representing acute and convalescent COVID-19 were sourced from the United States, Italy and Spain.

The CDR3 extends over 14 amino acids. Trimming left V 4 bases short and J 3 bases short, with 9 bases between. Germline V gives CDR1 LGHDT, CDR2 YNNKEL (reference sequence). Seattle patients were enrolled during active infection and followed longitudinally. Original processing methods: Amplification of reference gene primers provided the estimated nucleated cell counts. Sequencing was performed with immunoSEQ multiplex PCR; in TCRdb, only in-frame clones are kept and a portion is missing. V, J and clone size are taken as reported in that table, and D and trimming were inferred from the DNA itself. The sample gives about 300,000 clones, around 90% of which show up once; under 7% is in the top ten.

Sample: peripheral blood. The chain has TRBV3-1 (or the pseudogene TRBV3-2) and TRBJ1-4; D is undetermined. The TCR originated in a woman aged 25 to 39 with COVID-19, enrolled during active disease. The CDR3 nucleotides read TGTGCCAGCAGCCTTCCATGGCCTAATGAAAAACTGTTTTTT. Amino acids: CASSLPWPNEKLFF.